This is a list of T cell receptor beta chains from one sample in a study of T cell responses to AZD1222 COVID-19 vaccine. Data came from immunoSEQ multiplex PCR; TCRdb stores just in-frame clones and leaves some out. The profile shows 110,000 to 150,000 clones, 90% of them singletons. The specimen was peripheral blood, collected on day 0 of AZD1222 vaccination. The receptor source for this set is an adult in good health. The CDR3 runs from the conserved cysteine through the conserved F or W. Fields, in order: CDR3 protein, CDR3 DNA, J gene, D gene, clone size, V gene. A D gene is named only where the DNA matches it firmly. Expanded clones get a size class; other rows say once, few or many, or leave the size out.

CDR3: CASSKGSTSARVFF
DNA: TGTGCCAGTAGTAAGGGGTCAACAAGTGCTCGGGTGTTTTTT
J: TRBJ1-4
D: .
size: .
V: TRBV19

CDR3: CASSLARGYNSPLHF
DNA: TGTGCCAGCAGCTTGGCCCGAGGGTATAATTCACCCCTCCACTTT
J: TRBJ1-6
D: .
size: .
V: TRBV5-5

CDR3: CASSPSSQGNTIYF
DNA: TGTGCCAGCTCACCGTCTTCGCAGGGAAACACCATATATTTT
J: TRBJ1-3
D: .
size: .
V: TRBV18

CDR3: CASSQETGRRNTEAFF
DNA: TGTGCCAGCAGCCAAGAGACGGGGAGGCGGAACACTGAAGCTTTCTTT
J: TRBJ1-1
D: .
size: .
V: TRBV4-2

CDR3: CASRIGRSYSPLHF
DNA: TGTGCCAGCCGGATAGGACGGTCGTATTCACCCCTCCACTTT
J: TRBJ1-6
D: .
size: .
V: TRBV27

CDR3: CASSVLRGSTDTQYF
DNA: TGTGCCAGCAGCGTACTACGGGGAAGCACAGATACGCAGTATTTT
J: TRBJ2-3
D: .
size: .
V: TRBV9

CDR3: CASSQTPLQTKNSREETQYF
DNA: TGCGCCAGCAGCCAAACTCCCCTACAGACTAAGAACTCAAGAGAAGAGACCCAGTACTTC
J: TRBJ2-5
D: .
size: .
V: TRBV4-1

CDR3: CASSYSSAAPLHF
DNA: TGTGCCAGCAGTTATTCGAGTGCGGCACCCCTCCACTTT
J: TRBJ1-6
D: .
size: .
V: TRBV6-5

CDR3: CASSRGRQETQYF
DNA: TGTGCCAGCAGCCGGGGGCGCCAAGAGACCCAGTACTTC
J: TRBJ2-5
D: .
size: .
V: TRBV3-1/TRBV3-2

CDR3: CSASDLGGPQSNEQFF
DNA: TGCAGTGCTAGTGATTTAGGGGGGCCCCAGAGCAATGAGCAGTTCTTC
J: TRBJ2-1
D: .
size: .
V: TRBV20-1

CDR3: CSVGPGQGAYNEQFF
DNA: TGCAGCGTTGGCCCTGGGCAGGGGGCCTACAATGAGCAGTTCTTC
J: TRBJ2-1
D: TRBD1
size: .
V: TRBV29-1

CDR3: CASSSHRASNTEAFF
DNA: TGTGCCAGTAGTAGCCACAGGGCTTCGAACACTGAAGCTTTCTTT
J: TRBJ1-1
D: .
size: .
V: TRBV19

CDR3: CASSRDSLSPLHF
DNA: TGTGCCAGCAGTCGGGACAGCCTTTCACCCCTCCACTTT
J: TRBJ1-6
D: TRBD1
size: .
V: TRBV6-5

CDR3: CASSSASGGETQYF
DNA: TGCGCCAGCAGCTCCGCTAGCGGGGGCGAGACCCAGTACTTC
J: TRBJ2-5
D: TRBD2
size: few
V: TRBV5-1

CDR3: CASSSRGTYEQYF
DNA: TGTGCCAGCAGCTCAAGGGGGACCTACGAGCAGTACTTC
J: TRBJ2-7
D: .
size: .
V: TRBV5-4

CDR3: CASTQLDNPGYNEQFF
DNA: TGTGCCAGTACCCAATTGGACAACCCGGGATACAATGAGCAGTTCTTC
J: TRBJ2-1
D: .
size: .
V: TRBV19

CDR3: CASSPPGQGSCGDGNTIYF
DNA: TGTGCCAGCAGCCCCCCGGGACAGGGCTCTTGCGGCGATGGAAACACCATATATTTT
J: TRBJ1-3
D: TRBD1
size: .
V: TRBV7-2

CDR3: CASSLGWGATDTQYF
DNA: TGCGCCAGCAGCTTGGGTTGGGGGGCGACAGATACGCAGTATTTT
J: TRBJ2-3
D: .
size: .
V: TRBV5-1

CDR3: CAWSYDAGNTIYF
DNA: TGTGCCTGGAGTTATGACGCTGGAAACACCATATATTTT
J: TRBJ1-3
D: .
size: .
V: TRBV30

CDR3: CASSETPSSYNEQFF
DNA: TGTGCCAGCAGCGAGACACCAAGCTCCTACAATGAGCAGTTCTTC
J: TRBJ2-1
D: .
size: .
V: TRBV2

CDR3: CATQNRVLAGEAFF
DNA: TGTGCCACGCAGAACCGGGTCCTAGCGGGTGAAGCTTTCTTT
J: TRBJ1-1
D: .
size: .
V: TRBV2

CDR3: CASSYGRQNTEAFF
DNA: TGTGCCAGCAGTTACGGCAGACAGAACACTGAAGCTTTCTTT
J: TRBJ1-1
D: .
size: .
V: TRBV6-5

CDR3: CASSPQQGRDEKLFF
DNA: TGTGCCAGCAGCCCCCAACAGGGTAGGGATGAAAAACTGTTTTTT
J: TRBJ1-4
D: .
size: .
V: TRBV11-2

CDR3: CASRAERGTSNSPLHF
DNA: TGTGCCAGCAGGGCGGAGAGGGGGACGAGTAATTCACCCCTCCACTTT
J: TRBJ1-6
D: .
size: .
V: TRBV3-1/TRBV3-2

CDR3: CASSLTDTQYF
DNA: TGTGCCAGCAGTCTCACAGATACGCAGTATTTT
J: TRBJ2-3
D: .
size: .
V: TRBV25-1

CDR3: CASSPFTGELFF
DNA: TGTGCCAGCAGCCCATTCACCGGGGAGCTGTTTTTT
J: TRBJ2-2
D: .
size: .
V: TRBV9

CDR3: CASSLADERPEQFF
DNA: TGTGCCAGCAGCTTAGCGGATGAACGCCCTGAGCAGTTCTTC
J: TRBJ2-1
D: .
size: .
V: TRBV7-2

CDR3: CASSVREVSTDTQYF
DNA: TGTGCCAGCAGTGTTCGGGAGGTGAGCACAGATACGCAGTATTTT
J: TRBJ2-3
D: TRBD2
size: once
V: TRBV2

CDR3: CAWTPSSNQPQHF
DNA: TGTGCCTGGACCCCCAGTAGCAATCAGCCCCAGCATTTT
J: TRBJ1-5
D: .
size: .
V: TRBV30

CDR3: CASPGLSPGEQYF
DNA: TGTGCCAGTCCGGGACTTTCCCCCGGCGAGCAGTACTTC
J: TRBJ2-7
D: .
size: .
V: TRBV6-5

CDR3: CASSVGEGHTEAFF
DNA: TGCGCCAGCAGCGTGGGAGAGGGGCACACTGAAGCTTTCTTT
J: TRBJ1-1
D: .
size: .
V: TRBV4-1

CDR3: CASSRGGFEAFF
DNA: TGTGCCAGCAGCCGAGGAGGTTTTGAAGCTTTCTTT
J: TRBJ1-1
D: .
size: few
V: TRBV3-1/TRBV3-2

CDR3: CASSGTPWGEAFF
DNA: TGTGCCAGCAGTGGGACACCATGGGGTGAAGCTTTCTTT
J: TRBJ1-1
D: .
size: .
V: TRBV11-1

CDR3: CASSYQRDTDTQYF
DNA: TGTGCCAGCAGTTACCAGCGGGACACAGATACGCAGTATTTT
J: TRBJ2-3
D: TRBD2
size: .
V: TRBV6-2/TRBV6-3

CDR3: CASSSDTGRTTEAFF
DNA: TGTGCCAGCAGCTCTGATACGGGGAGGACAACTGAAGCTTTCTTT
J: TRBJ1-1
D: .
size: .
V: TRBV7-9

CDR3: CASSFPGRGDQPQHF
DNA: TGTGCCAGCAGCTTCCCCGGTAGGGGGGATCAGCCCCAGCATTTT
J: TRBJ1-5
D: .
size: .
V: TRBV7-8

CDR3: CASSAIGQTYEQYF
DNA: TGTGCCAGCAGTGCCATCGGACAGACCTACGAGCAGTACTTC
J: TRBJ2-7
D: .
size: .
V: TRBV28

CDR3: CASSPRAVASSSTEQFF
DNA: TGTGCCAGCTCACCGAGAGCGGTAGCTAGTTCCTCCACGGAGCAGTTCTTC
J: TRBJ2-1
D: .
size: .
V: TRBV18

CDR3: CASFIRGAGNTEAFF
DNA: TGTGCCAGCTTCATCCGAGGGGCGGGGAACACTGAAGCTTTCTTT
J: TRBJ1-1
D: .
size: .
V: TRBV19

CDR3: CASSRNAHEQYF
DNA: TGTGCCAGCAGTAGGAACGCCCACGAGCAGTACTTC
J: TRBJ2-7
D: .
size: .
V: TRBV12-3/TRBV12-4

CDR3: CASSPQGGEGYGYTF
DNA: TGTGCCAGTAGTCCTCAGGGAGGAGAGGGCTATGGCTACACCTTC
J: TRBJ1-2
D: .
size: .
V: TRBV19

CDR3: CASSDGTSSTDTQYF
DNA: TGTGCCAGCAGTGACGGGACTAGCAGCACAGATACGCAGTATTTT
J: TRBJ2-3
D: TRBD2
size: .
V: TRBV6-4

CDR3: CSVEQGNTQYF
DNA: TGCAGCGTTGAGCAGGGAAATACGCAGTATTTT
J: TRBJ2-3
D: .
size: .
V: TRBV29-1

CDR3: CASSPRGAGRSNNEQFF
DNA: TGCGCCAGCAGCCCCCGCGGGGCCGGCAGGAGCAACAATGAGCAGTTCTTC
J: TRBJ2-1
D: .
size: .
V: TRBV4-3

CDR3: CASSAYTGTGGDEQYF
DNA: TGTGCCAGCAGCGCATATACCGGGACAGGGGGCGACGAGCAGTACTTC
J: TRBJ2-7
D: TRBD1
size: .
V: TRBV11-2